The 29 T cell receptor beta chains reported below all come from one sample, sequenced in a study of identical twins. TCRdb used MiXCR to reprocess the 5' RACE reads, holding one entry per CDR3 protein. The sample contains a few hundred thousand distinct CDR3 sequences, 9% to 10% of which appear only once. These data were also filed under a second study, of yellow fever vaccine responses in identical twins.

The sequenced sample consisted of PBMCs. These receptors were taken from a woman aged 18-29 years in good health.

This clonotype has just a few counts. V gene TRBV6-2 or TRBV6-3 combines with J gene TRBJ1-2; D call uncertain. The ends were cut back, 8 bases at V and 4 bases at J, with 11 bases in the middle. The CDR3 spans 12 residues. Germline V CDR1 and CDR2: MNHEY, SVGEGT. In nucleotides, the CDR3 is TGTGCCAGCTCACTCGTCTCCTATGGCTACACCTTC. It yields the protein CASSLVSYGYTF.

This clonotype was detected a few times. This chain connects TRBV3-1 to TRBJ1-5; D is undetermined. Germline values: CDR1 LGHDT, CDR2 YNNKEL (reference sequence). V lost 1 base and J lost 0, with 13 bases in between. This CDR3 comprises 17 residues. The DNA for the CDR3 is TGTGCCAGCAGCCAAGGGTGGCGGGGTTATAGCAATCAGCCCCAGCATTTT. It codes for CASSQGWRGYSNQPQHF.

The V and J genes are TRBV30 and TRBJ2-2; the match to TRBD2 covers 7 bases. This CDR3 has 13 residues. The V segment lost 5 bases and the J segment 3 bases; nucleotides outside the gene matches: 3. Per germline, CDR1 GTSNPN and CDR2 SVGIG (reference sequence). This chain's CDR3 is CAWPSGDTGELFF. The CDR3, as DNA: TGTGCCTGGCCTAGCGGAGACACCGGGGAGCTGTTTTTT. The full variable domain, rest sourced from reference TRBV30 and TRBJ2-2, is SQTIHQWPATLVQPVGSPLSLECTVEGTSNPNLYWYRQAAGRGLQLLFYSVGIGQISSEVPQNLSASRPQDRQFILSSKKLLLSDSGFYLCAWPSGDTGELFFGEGSRLTVL.

This clonotype showed up many times. The rearrangement uses TRBV11-2 and TRBJ2-2; no definite D call. Germline CDR1 SGHAT, CDR2 FQNNGV. Deletions cut 4 bases from V and 7 bases from J, with 13 bases between. This CDR3 contains 14 residues. CDR3 bases: TGTGCCAGCAGCTCCCAGAGTAAGGTCGGGGAGCTGTTTTTT. It yields the protein CASSSQSKVGELFF.

This chain uses TRBV20-1 with TRBJ2-3, with TRBD2 as a possible D gene (6 bases). V was trimmed by 6 bases and J by 5 bases, leaving 12 bases between them. The germline CDR1 and CDR2 sequences are DFQATT and SNEGSKA (reference sequence). The CDR3 has 12 amino acids. As DNA, the CDR3 is TGCAGTGCGACCGGAGGGGAAGATACGCAGTATTTT. Translation gives CSATGGEDTQYF.

This clonotype was detected many times. J is TRBJ2-5 and V is TRBV10-1, with TRBD2 identical over 7 bases. The germline gives CDR1 WNHNN, CDR2 SYGVQD (reference sequence). After removal of 3 bases from V and 6 bases from J, the junction contained 4 bases not matched to a gene. The CDR3 is made up of 13 amino acids. The chain's CDR3 is CASSDSGRKTQYF. The CDR3 DNA reads as TGCGCCAGCAGTGACTCCGGGAGGAAGACCCAGTACTTC.

This chain links TRBV9 with TRBJ2-1; TRBD1 aligns across 7 bases. Trimming removed 0 bases from V and 3 bases from J; junction bases left unmatched: 3. In germline, CDR1 is SGDLS, CDR2 YYNGEE. This CDR3 contains 15 residues. The CDR3 DNA reads TGTGCCAGCAGCGTAGTTTGGGACAGCTACAATGAGCAGTTCTTC. The encoded protein is CASSVVWDSYNEQFF.

The chain couples TRBV6-6 to TRBJ2-7; D is uncertain. V was shortened by 0 bases and J by 0 bases, with 9 bases between the two germline ends. CDR3 size: 15 residues. The germline CDR1 and CDR2 sequences are MNHNY and SVGAGI (reference sequence). The CDR3 spells CASSYSSGPSYEQYF. In nucleotides, the CDR3 is TGTGCCAGCAGTTACTCCTCAGGTCCCTCCTACGAGCAGTACTTC.

The sample holds a few counts of this clonotype. This rearrangement joins TRBV20-1 to TRBJ2-1, with D unclear. Per the germline V gene, CDR1 is DFQATT and CDR2 is SNEGSKA (reference sequence). Trimming shortened V by 0 bases and J by 9 bases, and 15 bases separated the two germline ends. The CDR3 spans 14 residues. CDR3 amino acids: CSARESRRYGEQFF. The CDR3 region has the DNA TGCAGTGCTAGAGAAAGTAGGCGGTACGGTGAGCAGTTCTTC.

The V gene is TRBV5-1, the J gene TRBJ1-5, with D uncertain. This CDR3 is built from 13 residues. The ends were cut back, 3 bases at V and 5 bases at J, with 9 bases in the middle. CDR1 and CDR2 (germline): SGHRS, YFSETQ. CDR3 sequence reads: CASSSNLDQPQHF. The CDR3 DNA reads TGCGCCAGCAGCTCGAACCTAGATCAGCCCCAGCATTTT.

This rearrangement joins TRBV12-3 or TRBV12-4 to TRBJ1-4, with D perhaps matching TRBD1 (6 bases). The CDR3 contains 14 residues. Trimming cost V 1 base and J 8 bases, with 11 bases left between them. CDR3 DNA sequence: TGTGCCAGCAGTTTAGGGGGGCTTGGGGAAAAACTGTTTTTT. Translation gives CASSLGGLGEKLFF.

The chain uses TRBV20-1 and TRBJ2-1, with TRBD2 matching over 11 bases. Germline assignment: CDR1 DFQATT and CDR2 SNEGSKA (reference sequence). The CDR3 sequence is 17 residues long. After removal of 6 bases from V and 0 bases from J, the junction contained 10 bases not matched to a gene. The DNA of the CDR3 is TGCAGTGCCACAATAGCGGGAGGGAGGAGCTCCTACAATGAGCAGTTCTTC. Translated: CSATIAGGRSSYNEQFF.

The chain combines TRBV5-1 with TRBJ2-5; 11 positions match TRBD1. Trimming cost V 4 bases and J 4 bases; bases outside gene matches: 3. CDR1 SGHRS and CDR2 YFSETQ come from the germline V gene. The CDR3 totals 14 residues. The CDR3 is CASSVGQGGETQYF. CDR3 sequence (DNA): TGCGCCAGCAGCGTGGGACAGGGGGGAGAGACCCAGTACTTC.

This clonotype occurred many times. The rearrangement links TRBV5-1 to TRBJ2-5; 9 bases match TRBD1. V gave up 4 bases and J gave up 3 bases; unmatched junction bases: 4. The CDR3 covers 14 residues. Germline loops: CDR1 SGHRS, CDR2 YFSETQ. In nucleotides, the CDR3 is TGCGCCAGCAGCCCCGGGACAGGGAAAGAGACCCAGTACTTC. Translated, it gives CASSPGTGKETQYF.

This clonotype was detected only a few times. The V call is TRBV11-2, the J call TRBJ2-7, with 9 bases fitting TRBD1. The V gene's germline CDR1 is SGHAT and CDR2 FQNNGV. The CDR3 is 15 amino acids. Trimming at V came to 5 bases and at J to 5 bases, leaving 10 bases not matched to a gene. DNA for the CDR3: TGTGCCAGCAGCAACCGGGACAGGGCGTTAAACGAGCAGTACTTC. The encoded protein is CASSNRDRALNEQYF.

There are a few counts of this clonotype. This sequence joins TRBV11-2 and TRBJ2-7; 9 bases line up with TRBD1. J lost 7 bases, V lost 1 base, and 14 bases had no gene match. The germline V gene encodes CDR1 SGHAT and CDR2 FQNNGV. The CDR3 has 17 residues. The CDR3 DNA reads TGTGCCAGCAGCTTAGTAGGCAAACGGGGGACAGGGCAAGAGCAGTACTTC. It is translated as CASSLVGKRGTGQEQYF.

V and J are TRBV29-1 and TRBJ2-3; no definite D call. The CDR3 length is 11 residues. V lost 7 bases and J 6 bases, leaving 11 bases between the germline ends. CDR1 and CDR2 (germline): SQVTM, ANQGSEA. CDR3 bases: TGCAGCGGTCGACAAGGGGATACGCAGTATTTT. It yields the protein CSGRQGDTQYF.

This clonotype appeared a few times. This chain joins TRBV7-9 and TRBJ1-5; tentatively, D is TRBD1 (6 bases). Trimming took off 4 bases at V and 2 bases at J, with 18 bases between the two ends. The length of the CDR3 is 17 residues. Germline assignment: CDR1 SEHNR and CDR2 FQNEAQ (reference sequence). CDR3: CASSSGWGGRGNQPQHF. CDR3 nucleotide sequence: TGTGCCAGCAGCTCTGGATGGGGGGGGCGAGGCAATCAGCCCCAGCATTTT. The whole variable domain, remainder taken from reference TRBV7-9 and TRBJ1-5, is DTGVSQNPRHKITKRGQNVTFRCDPISEHNRLYWYRQTLGQGPEFLTYFQNEAQLEKSRLLSDRFSAERPKGSFSTLEIQRTEQGDSAMYLCASSSGWGGRGNQPQHFGDGTRLSIL.

A few counts support this clonotype. V is TRBV20-1 and J is TRBJ2-3, with D tentatively TRBD2 (5 bases). Trimming shortened V by 5 bases and J by 0 bases, and 18 bases separated the two germline ends. This CDR3 is built from 16 residues. Germline V gene sequence: CDR1 DFQATT, CDR2 SNEGSKA (reference sequence). CDR3 sequence reads: CSAGGKPPLSTDTQYF. The CDR3 nucleotides read TGCAGTGCTGGAGGCAAACCTCCCCTTAGCACAGATACGCAGTATTTT.

In its sample, this clonotype was seen many times. This chain connects TRBV5-1 to TRBJ2-7; 7 bases fit TRBD2. Unmatched junction bases numbered 14, after V lost 7 bases and J lost 4 bases. From germline, CDR1 is SGHRS and CDR2 YFSETQ. The CDR3 contains 15 residues. In nucleotides, the CDR3 is TGCGCCAGCGAGGTCCAGAGCGGGATGGGATACGAGCAGTACTTC. It is translated as CASEVQSGMGYEQYF.

This clonotype was counted at least ten times. One end of the junction is discordant with germline, which a read error may explain. The rearrangement links TRBV5-1 to TRBJ2-1; TRBD2 aligns across 9 bases. This CDR3 has 15 residues. Germline V gene sequence: CDR1 SGHRS, CDR2 YFSETQ. CDR3 nucleotide sequence: TGTGCCAGCAGCTTTAGCGGGAGCTCCTACAATGAGCAGTTCTTC. Translating gives CASSFSGSSYNEQFF.

This clonotype was counted ten times or more. The chain combines TRBV20-1 with TRBJ2-5; 12 bases are a match to TRBD2. Trimming took 2 bases from V and 4 from J; bases not matched to a gene: 11. Germline loops: CDR1 DFQATT, CDR2 SNEGSKA (reference sequence). The CDR3 is 17 amino acids. The CDR3 sequence is CSARRGRGLAGRETQYF. CDR3 sequence (DNA): TGCAGTGCTAGACGGGGCCGCGGACTAGCGGGAAGAGAGACCCAGTACTTC.

The sample holds a few counts of this clonotype. The CDR3 reads CASRRGQTNTEAFF. The CDR3 coding sequence is TGTGCCAGCAGGAGAGGACAGACAAACACTGAAGCTTTCTTT. This chain links TRBV27 with TRBJ1-1; D may be TRBD1 (6 bases). The CDR3 length is 14 residues. Germline CDR1 reads MNHEY; CDR2 reads SMNVEV (reference sequence). With 6 bases removed from V and 2 bases from J, the gap between germline ends came to 13 bases.

There are many counts of this clonotype. This chain connects TRBV6-1 to TRBJ2-1; either TRBD1 or TRBD2 may fit D (5 bases each). Germline values: CDR1 MNHNS, CDR2 SASEGT. The CDR3 is 12 residues long. V was shortened by 6 bases and J by 7 bases, with 10 bases between the two germline ends. The DNA of the CDR3 is TGTGCCAGCAGGGGACCGAGAAATGAGCAGTTCTTC. This translates into CASRGPRNEQFF.

A few counts support this clonotype. This chain connects TRBV7-9 to TRBJ2-3, with 8 bases lining up with TRBD2. This CDR3 spans 17 amino acids. Trimming took 7 bases from V and 0 from J; bases not matched to a gene: 12. Germline V lookup: CDR1 SEHNR, CDR2 FQNEAQ (reference sequence). The CDR3 loop is CASTLLTSSGSTDTQYF. The CDR3 DNA sequence: TGTGCCAGCACCCTATTGACGTCTAGCGGGAGCACAGATACGCAGTATTTT.

This chain uses TRBV7-8 with TRBJ2-2, with TRBD1 matching 8 bases. This CDR3 is 17 amino acids long. The germline V gene has CDR1 SGHVS and CDR2 FQNEAQ. Trimming cost V 5 bases and J 5 bases; bases outside gene matches: 13. CDR3 region: CASSRLQGDLGTGELFF. The CDR3 nucleotides are TGTGCCAGCAGCCGTTTACAGGGGGATCTGGGGACCGGGGAGCTGTTTTTT.

The rearrangement uses TRBV5-1 and TRBJ2-1, with a weak D call TRBD2 (5 bases). CDR3 length: 15 amino acids. Trimming pared 4 bases from V and 9 bases from J, leaving 20 bases between. Germline CDR1 and CDR2: SGHRS and YFSETQ. The CDR3 loop reads CASSVLGLAGGEQFF. The CDR3, as DNA: TGCGCCAGCAGCGTCCTTGGCCTCGCGGGCGGTGAGCAGTTCTTC. Supplemented by reference TRBV5-1 and TRBJ2-1, the full variable domain reads KAGVTQTPRYLIKTRGQQVTLSCSPISGHRSVSWYQQTPGQGLQFLFEYFSETQRNKGNFPGRFSGRQFSNSRSEMNVSTLELGDSALYLCASSVLGLAGGEQFFGPGTRLTVL.

This clonotype was recorded a few times. V is TRBV20-1 and J is TRBJ2-1; 12 bases map to TRBD2. V shed 5 bases, J shed 4 bases, and the junction held 3 bases outside the gene matches. The CDR3 sequence is 14 residues long. Germline CDR1 is DFQATT and CDR2 is SNEGSKA (reference sequence). The CDR3 loop reads CSAWTSGDYNEQFF. As DNA, the CDR3 is TGCAGTGCTTGGACTAGCGGGGATTACAATGAGCAGTTCTTC.

The V and J genes are TRBV2 and TRBJ2-5; no definite D call. The germline V gene has CDR1 SNHLY and CDR2 FYNNEI. The CDR3 extends over 13 amino acids. V was trimmed by 1 base and J by 9 bases, leaving 12 bases between them. The CDR3 DNA reads as TGTGCCAGCAGTGAAGGGGTGTCGCCCTCCCAGTACTTC. Amino acids: CASSEGVSPSQYF. Combining the CDR3 with reference TRBV2 and TRBJ2-5 gives the whole variable domain EPEVTQTPSHQVTQMGQEVILRCVPISNHLYFYWYRQILGQKVEFLVSFYNNEISEKSEIFDDQFSVERPDGSNFTLKIRSTKLEDSAMYFCASSEGVSPSQYFGPGTRLLVL.